A selection of T cell receptor beta chains follows, all from one sample in a study of regulatory T cells in long-lasting Graves disease. TCRdb re-called the multiplex PCR reads with MiXCR, one entry per CDR3 protein. The repertoire holds hundreds of thousands of distinct CDR3 sequences, with over 15% as singletons. Sequences were derived from peripheral blood mononuclear cells (PBMCs), sampled at new diagnosis, from a patient treated with antithyroid drugs. The receptors were sampled from a female donor with Graves disease. Both conserved end residues are part of each CDR3. The order of the fields is CDR3 protein, CDR3 DNA, J gene, D gene, clone size, V gene. D genes are given only for firm matches. Clone size is given for some rows only: seen once, a few or many times, or a class if the clone is expanded.

CDR3 protein: CASSPKHEQFF; CDR3 DNA: TGTGCCAGCTCTCCAAAACATGAGCAGTTCTTC; J gene: TRBJ2-1; D gene: NA; clone size: many; V gene: TRBV18
CDR3 protein: CASTRNSGQGPSPLHF; CDR3 DNA: TGTGCCAGCACAAGAAACTCGGGACAGGGCCCTTCACCCCTCCACTTT; J gene: TRBJ1-6; D gene: TRBD1; clone size: many; V gene: TRBV6-2/TRBV6-3
CDR3 protein: CASFRDKWDEQFF; CDR3 DNA: TGCGCCAGCTTTAGGGACAAATGGGATGAGCAGTTCTTC; J gene: TRBJ2-1; D gene: NA; clone size: NA; V gene: TRBV10-2
CDR3 protein: CSANSGRTDTQYF; CDR3 DNA: TGCAGTGCTAATAGCGGGCGCACAGATACGCAGTATTTT; J gene: TRBJ2-3; D gene: TRBD2; clone size: NA; V gene: TRBV20-1
CDR3 protein: CASTFKAGGNYEQYF; CDR3 DNA: TGTGCCAGCACATTTAAAGCGGGAGGAAACTACGAGCAGTACTTC; J gene: TRBJ2-7; D gene: TRBD2; clone size: many; V gene: TRBV27
CDR3 protein: CASSQGGLQSYEQYF; CDR3 DNA: TGTGCCAGCAGTCAGGGGGGACTCCAATCCTACGAGCAGTACTTC; J gene: TRBJ2-7; D gene: NA; clone size: few; V gene: TRBV6-2/TRBV6-3
CDR3 protein: CASSLLMDKGLVETQYF; CDR3 DNA: TGTGCCAGCAGCTTGTTAATGGATAAAGGATTAGTGGAGACCCAGTACTTC; J gene: TRBJ2-5; D gene: NA; clone size: many; V gene: TRBV7-9
CDR3 protein: CASSLQRGRGEKLFF; CDR3 DNA: TGTGCCAGCAGTCTTCAGAGGGGGCGGGGTGAAAAACTGTTTTTT; J gene: TRBJ1-4; D gene: TRBD1; clone size: many; V gene: TRBV12-3/TRBV12-4
CDR3 protein: CASSQRGEGETQYF; CDR3 DNA: TGTGCCAGCAGCCAGAGAGGGGAGGGGGAGACCCAGTACTTC; J gene: TRBJ2-5; D gene: TRBD2; clone size: many; V gene: TRBV3-1
CDR3 protein: CSVGPGTDTTFYGYTF; CDR3 DNA: TGCAGCGTTGGACCCGGGACAGACACTACCTTCTATGGCTACACCTTC; J gene: TRBJ1-2; D gene: TRBD1; clone size: few; V gene: TRBV29-1
CDR3 protein: CASSLGISPLYNEQFF; CDR3 DNA: TGTGCTAGCAGCTTAGGTATTAGCCCCCTCTACAATGAGCAGTTCTTC; J gene: TRBJ2-1; D gene: NA; clone size: NA; V gene: TRBV7-7
CDR3 protein: CASSSGFSTDTQYF; CDR3 DNA: TGTGCCAGCAGTTCAGGGTTTAGCACAGATACGCAGTATTTT; J gene: TRBJ2-3; D gene: NA; clone size: NA; V gene: TRBV7-2
CDR3 protein: CASSPLRGSSYNEQFF; CDR3 DNA: TGTGCCAGCAGCCCCCTTAGGGGAAGCTCCTACAATGAGCAGTTCTTC; J gene: TRBJ2-1; D gene: NA; clone size: many; V gene: TRBV13
CDR3 protein: CTSSSESLAKNIQYF; CDR3 DNA: TGTACCAGCAGTTCCGAGAGCCTAGCCAAAAACATTCAGTACTTC; J gene: TRBJ2-4; D gene: NA; clone size: many; V gene: TRBV28
CDR3 protein: CASSWDLTDTQYF; CDR3 DNA: TGTGCCAGCAGTTGGGACTTAACAGATACGCAGTATTTT; J gene: TRBJ2-3; D gene: NA; clone size: few; V gene: TRBV6-5
CDR3 protein: CASSGGTATIEQFF; CDR3 DNA: TGTGCCAGCAGTGGTGGGACCGCCACAATTGAGCAGTTCTTC; J gene: TRBJ2-1; D gene: NA; clone size: many; V gene: TRBV2
CDR3 protein: CATSRVGQLSSGANVLTF; CDR3 DNA: TGTGCCACCAGCAGAGTAGGACAGCTAAGCTCTGGGGCCAACGTCCTGACTTTC; J gene: TRBJ2-6; D gene: NA; clone size: many; V gene: TRBV15
CDR3 protein: CASSSPTVDYEQYF; CDR3 DNA: TGTGCCAGCAGTTCCCCCACAGTAGACTACGAGCAGTACTTC; J gene: TRBJ2-7; D gene: NA; clone size: few; V gene: TRBV27
CDR3 protein: CASSSGSSGLLDTQYF; CDR3 DNA: TGTGCCAGCAGTTCTGGGTCTAGCGGGTTGCTGGATACGCAGTATTTT; J gene: TRBJ2-3; D gene: TRBD2; clone size: many; V gene: TRBV6-5
CDR3 protein: CASSPGRGGNEKLFF; CDR3 DNA: TGTGCCAGCAGCCCAGGCAGGGGGGGTAATGAAAAACTGTTTTTT; J gene: TRBJ1-4; D gene: TRBD1; clone size: few; V gene: TRBV25-1
CDR3 protein: CASTSGLAAPYEQYF; CDR3 DNA: TGTGCCAGCACCTCGGGACTAGCGGCCCCCTACGAGCAGTACTTC; J gene: TRBJ2-7; D gene: TRBD2; clone size: NA; V gene: TRBV27
CDR3 protein: CASSPLAYEQYF; CDR3 DNA: TGTGCCAGCTCACCGCTGGCCTACGAGCAGTACTTC; J gene: TRBJ2-7; D gene: NA; clone size: many; V gene: TRBV18
CDR3 protein: CASSSPGTQYF; CDR3 DNA: TGTGCCAGCAGTTCGCCGGGGACCCAGTACTTC; J gene: TRBJ2-5; D gene: NA; clone size: NA; V gene: TRBV28
CDR3 protein: CASSVDGTTGYTF; CDR3 DNA: TGTGCCAGCAGCGTAGATGGGACAACCGGCTACACCTTC; J gene: TRBJ1-2; D gene: NA; clone size: many; V gene: TRBV9
CDR3 protein: CASSIAGDSYEQYF; CDR3 DNA: TGTGCCAGTAGTATTGCGGGAGACTCCTACGAGCAGTACTTC; J gene: TRBJ2-7; D gene: TRBD2; clone size: many; V gene: TRBV19
CDR3 protein: CASTYSGLAGDEGETQYF; CDR3 DNA: TGTGCCAGCACTTACTCGGGACTAGCGGGAGACGAAGGAGAGACCCAGTACTTC; J gene: TRBJ2-5; D gene: TRBD2; clone size: many; V gene: TRBV6-6
CDR3 protein: CSARRDTINSGNTIYF; CDR3 DNA: TGCAGTGCTCGACGGGACACAATCAACTCTGGAAACACCATATATTTT; J gene: TRBJ1-3; D gene: NA; clone size: few; V gene: TRBV20-1
CDR3 protein: CASSVEQQYNEQFF; CDR3 DNA: TGTGCCAGCAGCGTAGAACAGCAATACAATGAGCAGTTCTTC; J gene: TRBJ2-1; D gene: NA; clone size: many; V gene: TRBV9
CDR3 protein: CASRPTQGAYEQYF; CDR3 DNA: TGTGCCAGCAGACCGACACAGGGCGCCTACGAGCAGTACTTC; J gene: TRBJ2-7; D gene: NA; clone size: many; V gene: TRBV5-4
CDR3 protein: CSATNGGTYNEQFF; CDR3 DNA: TGCAGTGCCACTAATGGGGGGACCTACAATGAGCAGTTCTTC; J gene: TRBJ2-1; D gene: NA; clone size: few; V gene: TRBV20-1
CDR3 protein: CASSSVWGKGGDEQFF; CDR3 DNA: TGTGCCAGCAGCTCCGTGTGGGGGAAAGGGGGGGATGAGCAGTTCTTC; J gene: TRBJ2-1; D gene: NA; clone size: many; V gene: TRBV11-2
CDR3 protein: CASSRDRLVEAFF; CDR3 DNA: TGTGCCAGCAGCCGGGACAGGCTTGTGGAAGCTTTCTTT; J gene: TRBJ1-1; D gene: TRBD1; clone size: once; V gene: TRBV12-3/TRBV12-4
CDR3 protein: CASSTGQSDYTF; CDR3 DNA: TGTGCCAGCAGCACCGGACAGTCGGACTACACCTTC; J gene: TRBJ1-2; D gene: NA; clone size: many; V gene: TRBV5-6
CDR3 protein: CASSLAIPEGRAAYEQFF; CDR3 DNA: TGCGCCAGCAGCTTGGCTATTCCCGAGGGGAGGGCCGCATATGAGCAGTTCTTC; J gene: TRBJ2-1; D gene: TRBD2; clone size: few; V gene: TRBV5-1
CDR3 protein: CASSNQGTSGETQYF; CDR3 DNA: TGTGCCAGCAGCAACCAGGGGACTAGCGGAGAGACGCAGTATTTT; J gene: TRBJ2-3; D gene: TRBD2; clone size: many; V gene: TRBV14
CDR3 protein: CASSARGVMDF; CDR3 DNA: TGTGCCAGCAGCGCGCGGGGGGTGATGGATTTT; J gene: TRBJ2-3; D gene: TRBD2; clone size: NA; V gene: TRBV2
CDR3 protein: CASSASGSGNTIYF; CDR3 DNA: TGTGCCAGCAGTGCCTCGGGGTCTGGAAACACCATATATTTT; J gene: TRBJ1-3; D gene: NA; clone size: many; V gene: TRBV12-3/TRBV12-4
CDR3 protein: CASSLFPSGNTGELFF; CDR3 DNA: TGTGCCAGCAGTTTATTTCCTAGCGGGAACACCGGGGAGCTGTTTTTT; J gene: TRBJ2-2; D gene: TRBD2; clone size: many; V gene: TRBV27
CDR3 protein: CASSVSPSGRSNEQFF; CDR3 DNA: TGTGCCAGCAGTGTATCGCCTAGCGGGAGATCTAATGAGCAGTTCTTC; J gene: TRBJ2-1; D gene: TRBD2; clone size: many; V gene: TRBV2